This T cell receptor (beta chain) originates from a study of immune evolution from preneoplasia to lung adenocarcinoma. Between the mid-2010s and the late 2010s, patients underwent resection in Japan or China. Premalignant or tumor cells were enriched by macro-dissection after pathologic assessment. V lost 5 bases and J lost 0, with 11 bases in between. Per the germline V gene, CDR1 is SGHTA and CDR2 is FQGTGA. The CDR3 has 15 amino acids. Assay: immunoSEQ multiplex PCR; the TCRdb copy retains only in-frame clones and omits some. The repertoire holds about 11,000 clones, about 79% seen once, with around 3.9% in the top ten.

The V and J genes are TRBV7-3 and TRBJ2-1; D unclear. The TCR comes from a person between 60 and 79 years old with lung adenocarcinoma. The sample consisted of FFPE minimally invasive lung adenocarcinoma tissue. CDR3 nucleotide sequence: TGTGCCAGCAGCCTCGACTTTAGCTCCTACAATGAGCAGTTCTTC. Translating it yields CASSLDFSSYNEQFF. The full variable domain, in which reference TRBV7-3 and TRBJ2-1 provide the parts outside the CDR3, is GAGVSQTPSNKVTEKGKYVELRCDPISGHTALYWYRQSLGQGPEFLIYFQGTGAADDSGLPNDRFFAVRPEGSVSTLKIQRTERGDSAVYLCASSLDFSSYNEQFFGPGTRLTVL.